The 27 T cell receptor beta chains given below trace back to one sample, sequenced in a study of blood T cell repertoires in COVID-19. Clones were sequenced by immunoSEQ multiplex PCR, and TCRdb holds only the in-frame ones, with some missing. In the table there are around 190,000 clones, about 88% of which are singletons. Sequencing was carried out using PBMCs or T cells enriched from blood (not recorded which). The receptors were gathered from a woman between 35 and 50 years old in a cohort exposed to, infected with or recovered from COVID-19 (not recorded which).

The rearrangement joins TRBV7-8 to TRBJ2-3; 7 bases are a match to TRBD2. The CDR3 is 15 amino acids. Trimming at V came to 0 bases and at J to 4 bases, leaving 4 bases not matched to a gene. CDR1 is SGHVS and CDR2 is FQNEAQ in the germline V gene. The CDR3 DNA reads as TGTGCCAGCAGCTTAGCGGGAGGGCCCCCAGATACGCAGTATTTT. It is translated as CASSLAGGPPDTQYF.

J is TRBJ1-1 and V is TRBV7-9, with 7 bases fitting TRBD1. The V segment lost 4 bases and the J segment 0 bases; nucleotides outside the gene matches: 2. The CDR3 is made up of 14 amino acids. The germline gives CDR1 SEHNR, CDR2 FQNEAQ (reference sequence). The CDR3 sequence: CASSSTGMNTEAFF. The DNA for the CDR3 is TGTGCCAGCAGCTCGACAGGGATGAACACTGAAGCTTTCTTT.

This clone has more than one count but fewer than ten. The chain employs TRBV28 and TRBJ2-2, with TRBD2 matching 7 bases. In germline, CDR1 is MDHEN, CDR2 SYDVKM. V was pared by 3 bases and J by 0 bases, with 4 bases of the junction left unmatched. This CDR3 region has 16 residues. The CDR3 nucleotides are TGTGCCAGCAGTTTGGCGGGGACTACGAACACCGGGGAGCTGTTTTTT. This sequence encodes CASSLAGTTNTGELFF.

This rearrangement joins TRBV7-9 to TRBJ1-2, with 8 positions matching TRBD1. Trimming took 5 bases from V and 6 from J; bases not matched to a gene: 8. Germline V gene lookup returns CDR1 SEHNR and CDR2 FQNEAQ (reference sequence). The CDR3 is made up of 14 amino acids. As DNA, the CDR3 is TGTGCCAGCAGCCGAGACAGGGGAGGAGATGGCTACACCTTC. It is translated as CASSRDRGGDGYTF.

The chain has TRBV16 and TRBJ2-1; a weak D match, TRBD2 (6 bases). The germline V gene encodes CDR1 KGHSY and CDR2 FQNENV. This CDR3 has 13 residues. Trimming cost V 8 bases and J 5 bases, with 13 bases left between them. The CDR3: CASGTGRNNEQFF. CDR3 in DNA: TGTGCCAGCGGGACTGGGAGGAACAATGAGCAGTTCTTC.

The genes are TRBV19 and TRBJ1-5; 8 bases agree with TRBD1. V lost 1 base and J lost 5; bases outside the gene matches: 4. The CDR3 extends over 15 amino acids. Germline values: CDR1 LNHDA, CDR2 SQIVND (reference sequence). CDR3 sequence (DNA): TGTGCCAGTAGTATAGGGACAGGGCCCCATCAGCCCCAGCATTTT. It translates to CASSIGTGPHQPQHF.

The V and J genes are TRBV5-6 and TRBJ1-1; D unresolved. Germline CDR1 reads SGHDT; CDR2 reads YYEEEE. The CDR3 has 13 residues. Deletions cut 0 bases from V and 8 bases from J, with 11 bases between. In DNA form, the CDR3 reads TGTGCCAGCAGCTTGGGCAGTAGAGGAGAAGCTTTCTTT. This translates into CASSLGSRGEAFF.

The chain joins TRBV7-9 to TRBJ2-3; TRBD2 might be the D (6 bases). The CDR3 sequence is 14 residues long. Per the germline V gene, CDR1 is SEHNR and CDR2 is FQNEAQ (reference sequence). Between the trimmed V and J ends, which lost 6 bases and 6 bases, there was a span of 16 bases. The CDR3 reads CASSQARGEDTQYF. The DNA for the CDR3 is TGTGCCAGCAGTCAGGCCCGCGGGGAGGATACGCAGTATTTT.

The chain couples TRBV5-1 to TRBJ2-7, with 9 positions matching TRBD2. The V gene's germline CDR1 is SGHRS and CDR2 YFSETQ. CDR3 length: 15 amino acids. The V segment lost 0 bases and the J segment 6 bases; nucleotides outside the gene matches: 7. DNA of the CDR3: TGCGCCAGCAGCTTGGAGGCTAGCGGGATCCTCGAGCAGTACTTC. It specifies CASSLEASGILEQYF.

The chain couples TRBV29-1 to TRBJ2-7, with D tentatively TRBD1 (6 bases). The CDR3 is 15 residues long. The ends were cut back, 2 bases at V and 3 bases at J, with 17 bases in the middle. CDR1 is SQVTM, CDR2 ANQGSEA, per germline. CDR3 bases: TGCAGCGTTGAAATGGGTGCAGGGGAGTACTACGAGCAGTACTTC. Translated, it gives CSVEMGAGEYYEQYF.

The chain couples TRBV4-2 to TRBJ1-2; TRBD1 agrees at 8 bases. Trimming cost V 3 bases and J 4 bases; bases outside gene matches: 7. Germline-derived CDR1 and CDR2 are LGHNA and YNFKEQ. The CDR3 runs 15 residues. The CDR3 sequence is CASSQATGGAYGYTF. The CDR3 DNA reads TGTGCCAGCAGCCAGGCAACAGGGGGTGCCTATGGCTACACCTTC.

The rearrangement links TRBV6-1 to TRBJ1-6; 8 bases map to TRBD1. The germline gives CDR1 MNHNS, CDR2 SASEGT. V shed 3 bases and J 6 bases; nucleotides not matched to a gene: 7. The CDR3 consists of 16 residues. CDR3: CASSEGTGHGNSPLHF. The DNA of the CDR3 is TGTGCCAGCAGTGAGGGGACAGGCCATGGTAATTCACCCCTCCACTTT.

Comment on this clone: This sample includes further DNA sequences coding for the same CDR3. J is TRBJ2-7 and V is TRBV5-4; TRBD1 matches at 9 bases. The CDR3 sequence is 14 residues long. V dropped 4 bases and J dropped 1; count of bases not matched to a gene: 3. CDR1 and CDR2 (germline): SGHNT, YYREEE (reference sequence). The CDR3 coding sequence is TGTGCCAGCAGCCTCGGACAGGGGTCCTACGAGCAGTACTTC. This sequence encodes CASSLGQGSYEQYF.

The chain couples TRBV18 to TRBJ2-6; TRBD1 is a possible D gene (6 bases). From germline, CDR1 is KGHSH and CDR2 LQKENI. The ends were cut back, 3 bases at V and 4 bases at J, with 10 bases in the middle. This CDR3 has 15 amino acids. In nucleotides, the CDR3 is TGTGCCAGCTCACCTACAGGGACCGGGGCCAACGTCCTGACTTTC. Encoded protein: CASSPTGTGANVLTF. The full variable domain, its missing parts supplied by reference TRBV18 and TRBJ2-6, is NAGVMQNPRHLVRRRGQEARLRCSPMKGHSHVYWYRQLPEEGLKFMVYLQKENIIDESGMPKERFSAEFPKEGPSILRIQQVVRGDSAAYFCASSPTGTGANVLTFGAGSRLTVL.

The chain employs TRBV5-8 and TRBJ2-1; unclear D gene. The ends were cut back, 1 base at V and 5 bases at J, with 10 bases in the middle. This CDR3 is 14 amino acids long. Per germline, CDR1 SGHTS and CDR2 YDEGEE. The CDR3 protein is CASSLRHTDNEQFF. The CDR3 DNA reads TGTGCCAGCAGCTTGAGACATACCGACAATGAGCAGTTCTTC.

V is TRBV4-1 and J is TRBJ1-5, with 7 bases lining up with TRBD1. This CDR3 region has 19 residues. Germline V gene lookup returns CDR1 MGHRA and CDR2 YSYEKL. Trimming cost V 3 bases and J 4 bases; bases outside gene matches: 18. CDR3 sequence reads: CASSQAPATGTVTNQPQHF. The CDR3 coding sequence is TGCGCCAGCAGCCAGGCCCCCGCTACAGGGACAGTTACTAATCAGCCCCAGCATTTT.

The rearrangement uses TRBV7-9 and TRBJ1-2, with TRBD1 identical over 7 bases. V lost 7 bases and J lost 8; bases outside the gene matches: 7. The CDR3 runs 12 residues. Per the germline V gene, CDR1 is SEHNR and CDR2 is FQNEAQ (reference sequence). Here the CDR3 reads CASIDRAQGYTF. As DNA, the CDR3 is TGTGCCAGCATAGACAGGGCTCAGGGCTACACCTTC.

This chain connects TRBV4-1 to TRBJ1-1; possibly TRBD1 for D (5 bases). Germline-derived CDR1 and CDR2 are MGHRA and YSYEKL. The CDR3 extends over 12 amino acids. V gave up 6 bases and J gave up 7 bases, with 12 bases separating them. The CDR3 DNA reads TGCGCCAGCAGAGGGGATTTTTATGAAGCTTTCTTT. It is translated as CASRGDFYEAFF.

V usage is TRBV7-8 and J usage is TRBJ2-1, with D uncertain. Per the germline V gene, CDR1 is SGHVS and CDR2 is FQNEAQ. The CDR3 sequence is 16 residues long. V gave up 0 bases and J gave up 0 bases, with 9 bases separating them. The CDR3 sequence is CASSLALGASYNEQFF. CDR3 DNA: TGTGCCAGCAGCTTAGCGCTGGGCGCCTCCTACAATGAGCAGTTCTTC.

The chain employs TRBV6-5 and TRBJ2-1, with no clear D. The CDR3 covers 15 residues. Germline assignment: CDR1 MNHEY and CDR2 SVGAGI. Trimming stripped 6 bases from V and 3 bases from J, with 15 bases between. The CDR3 DNA reads as TGTGCCAGCAGCGACTCCCTCGAGAACTACAATGAGCAGTTCTTC. Amino acids: CASSDSLENYNEQFF.

This clone came up once. The V call is TRBV7-6, the J call TRBJ1-1, with 7 nucleotides matching TRBD1. V lost 3 bases to trimming and J lost 0 bases; unmatched junction nucleotides: 7. There are 16 residues in the CDR3. Germline assignment: CDR1 SGHVS and CDR2 FNYEAQ. The CDR3 loop is CASSFLPGQMNTEAFF. The CDR3 nucleotides read TGTGCCAGCAGCTTTCTACCGGGACAGATGAACACTGAAGCTTTCTTT. Filled out from reference TRBV7-6 and TRBJ1-1, the complete variable domain reads GAGVSQSPRYKVTKRGQDVALRCDPISGHVSLYWYRQALGQGPEFLTYFNYEAQQDKSGLPNDRFSAERPEGSISTLTIQRTEQRDSAMYRCASSFLPGQMNTEAFFGQGTRLTVV.

The V gene is TRBV6-5, the J gene TRBJ2-7, with D possibly matching TRBD2 (6 bases). The germline V gene encodes CDR1 MNHEY and CDR2 SVGAGI. V was clipped by 8 bases and J by 6 bases, with 17 bases between them. The CDR3 spans 13 residues. CDR3 sequence (DNA): TGTGCCAGCGGCGCAGGACTATTCAGCGAGCAGTACTTC. Translation gives CASGAGLFSEQYF.

The chain employs TRBV27 and TRBJ2-7, with D possibly TRBD1 on 6 matching bases. The V gene's germline CDR1 is MNHEY and CDR2 SMNVEV (reference sequence). CDR3 size: 13 residues. V gave up 2 bases and J gave up 3 bases, with 8 bases separating them. As DNA, the CDR3 is TGTGCCAGCAGTTTAGGCAGGGGCTACGAGCAGTACTTC. As protein: CASSLGRGYEQYF.

The V gene is TRBV27, the J gene TRBJ1-1, with D maybe TRBD1 (5 bases). V dropped 2 bases and J dropped 2 bases, with 18 bases sitting between them. The germline CDR1 and CDR2 sequences are MNHEY and SMNVEV (reference sequence). The CDR3 covers 17 residues. CDR3 sequence (DNA): TGTGCCAGCAGTTTACCCCCTCTGGAGGGGCTTAACACTGAAGCTTTCTTT. Amino acid sequence: CASSLPPLEGLNTEAFF.

This rearrangement joins TRBV10-2 to TRBJ1-5; 7 bases align to TRBD1. Germline V gene data show CDR1 as WSHSY and CDR2 as SAAADI. The CDR3 is made up of 14 amino acids. V shed 4 bases and J 3 bases; nucleotides not matched to a gene: 3. The CDR3 DNA reads TGCGCCAGCAGTGCTGGGACAGTCAATCAGCCCCAGCATTTT. Translating gives CASSAGTVNQPQHF.

The chain employs TRBV27 and TRBJ2-5, with D unclear. The germline gives CDR1 MNHEY, CDR2 SMNVEV (reference sequence). The length of the CDR3 is 13 residues. The germline V and J ends were trimmed by 5 bases and 0 bases, with 7 bases remaining between them. CDR3 sequence: CASSPLYQETQYF. The CDR3 nucleotides read TGTGCCAGCAGTCCTTTGTACCAAGAGACCCAGTACTTC.

This clone is a singleton in its sample. V and J are TRBV15 and TRBJ2-5; 7 positions match TRBD2. V lost 4 bases and J lost 1; bases outside the gene matches: 9. The germline gives CDR1 LNHNV, CDR2 YYDKDF (reference sequence). The CDR3 is made up of 16 amino acids. CDR3 loop: CATSKRASGTQETQYF. The CDR3 DNA sequence: TGTGCCACCAGCAAGAGGGCTAGCGGAACCCAAGAGACCCAGTACTTC.